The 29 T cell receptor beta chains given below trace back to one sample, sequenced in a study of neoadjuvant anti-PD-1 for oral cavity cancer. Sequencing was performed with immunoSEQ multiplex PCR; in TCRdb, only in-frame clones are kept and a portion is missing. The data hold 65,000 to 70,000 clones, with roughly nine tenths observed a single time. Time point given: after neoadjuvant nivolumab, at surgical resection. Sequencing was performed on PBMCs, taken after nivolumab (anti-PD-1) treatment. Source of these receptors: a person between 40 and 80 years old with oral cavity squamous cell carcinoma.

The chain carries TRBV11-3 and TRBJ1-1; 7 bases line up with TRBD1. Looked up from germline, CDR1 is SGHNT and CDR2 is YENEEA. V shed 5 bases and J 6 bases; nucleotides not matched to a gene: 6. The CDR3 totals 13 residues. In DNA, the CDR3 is TGTGCCAGCAGCAAGACAGGGTCCCCTGAAGCTTTCTTT. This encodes CASSKTGSPEAFF.

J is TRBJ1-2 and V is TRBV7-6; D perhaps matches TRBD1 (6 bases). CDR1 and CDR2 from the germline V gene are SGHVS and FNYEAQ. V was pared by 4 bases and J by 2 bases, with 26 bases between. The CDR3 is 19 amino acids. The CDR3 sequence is CASSSHPGGRGGMNYGYTF. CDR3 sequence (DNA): TGTGCCAGCAGCTCCCACCCTGGGGGGCGAGGTGGCATGAACTATGGCTACACCTTC.

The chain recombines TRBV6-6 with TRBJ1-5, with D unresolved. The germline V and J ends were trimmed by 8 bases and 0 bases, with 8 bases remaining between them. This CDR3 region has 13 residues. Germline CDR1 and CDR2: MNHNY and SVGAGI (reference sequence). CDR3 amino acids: CASEAASNQPQHF. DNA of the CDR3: TGTGCCAGCGAGGCAGCTAGCAATCAGCCCCAGCATTTT.

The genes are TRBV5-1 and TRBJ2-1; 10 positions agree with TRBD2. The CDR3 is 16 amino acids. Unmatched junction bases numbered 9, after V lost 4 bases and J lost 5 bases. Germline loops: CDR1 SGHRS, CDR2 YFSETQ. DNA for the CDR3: TGCGCCAGCAGCCCCAGCAGCGGGAGGGTCCACAATGAGCAGTTCTTC. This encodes CASSPSSGRVHNEQFF. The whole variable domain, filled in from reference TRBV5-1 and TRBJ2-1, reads KAGVTQTPRYLIKTRGQQVTLSCSPISGHRSVSWYQQTPGQGLQFLFEYFSETQRNKGNFPGRFSGRQFSNSRSEMNVSTLELGDSALYLCASSPSSGRVHNEQFFGPGTRLTVL.

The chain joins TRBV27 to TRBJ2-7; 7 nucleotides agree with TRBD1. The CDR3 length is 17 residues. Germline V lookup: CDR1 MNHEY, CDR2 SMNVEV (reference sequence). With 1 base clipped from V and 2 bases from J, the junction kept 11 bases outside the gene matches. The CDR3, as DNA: TGTGCCAGCAGTTTATACCCCCCACGACAGGGACCCTACGAGCAGTACTTC. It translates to CASSLYPPRQGPYEQYF.

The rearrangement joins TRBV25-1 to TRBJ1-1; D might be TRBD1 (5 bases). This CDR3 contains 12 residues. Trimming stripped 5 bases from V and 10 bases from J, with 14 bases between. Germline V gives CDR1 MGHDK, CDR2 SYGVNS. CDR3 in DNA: TGTGCCAGCAGTATTCAGGGAGGGTTAGCTTTCTTT. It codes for CASSIQGGLAFF.

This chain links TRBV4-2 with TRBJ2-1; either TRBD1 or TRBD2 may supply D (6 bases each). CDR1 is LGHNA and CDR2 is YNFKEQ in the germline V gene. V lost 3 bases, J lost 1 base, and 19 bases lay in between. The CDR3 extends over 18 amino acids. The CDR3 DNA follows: TGTGCCAGCAGCCATAACTCGGGCGGAGGGGGGTCCTACAATGAGCAGTTCTTC. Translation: CASSHNSGGGGSYNEQFF.

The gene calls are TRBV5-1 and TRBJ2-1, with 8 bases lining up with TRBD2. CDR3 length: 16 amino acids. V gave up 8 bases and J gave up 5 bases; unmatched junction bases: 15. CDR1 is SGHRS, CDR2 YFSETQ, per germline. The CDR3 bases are TGCGCCAGTGGGGAACTTTCAGCGGGAGACAACAATGAGCAGTTCTTC. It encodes CASGELSAGDNNEQFF.

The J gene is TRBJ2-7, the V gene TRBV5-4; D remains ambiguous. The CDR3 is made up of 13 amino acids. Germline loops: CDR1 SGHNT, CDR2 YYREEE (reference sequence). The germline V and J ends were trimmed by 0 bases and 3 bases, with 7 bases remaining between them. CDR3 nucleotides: TGTGCCAGCAGCTTGGGCAGAAACTACGAGCAGTACTTC. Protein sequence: CASSLGRNYEQYF.

The CDR3 DNA follows: TGTGCCAGCAGCGTAGGTGGAGGTCAAAGGGAGACCCAGTACTTC. This codes for CASSVGGGQRETQYF. The chain joins TRBV9 to TRBJ2-5; D is perhaps TRBD2 (5 bases). CDR1 SGDLS and CDR2 YYNGEE come from the germline V gene. V was shortened by 0 bases and J by 5 bases, with 14 bases between the two germline ends. The CDR3 runs to 15 residues.

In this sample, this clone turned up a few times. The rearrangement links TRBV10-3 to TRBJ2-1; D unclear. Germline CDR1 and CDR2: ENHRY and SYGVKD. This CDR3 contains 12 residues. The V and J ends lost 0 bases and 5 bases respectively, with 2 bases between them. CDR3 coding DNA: TGTGCCATCAGTGAGTCCGACAATGAGCAGTTCTTC. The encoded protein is CAISESDNEQFF.

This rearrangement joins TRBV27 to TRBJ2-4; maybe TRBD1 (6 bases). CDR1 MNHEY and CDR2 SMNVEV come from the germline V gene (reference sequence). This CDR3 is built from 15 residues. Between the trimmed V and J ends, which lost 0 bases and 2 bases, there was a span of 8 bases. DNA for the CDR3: TGTGCCAGCAGTTTATCACGGGACACCAAAAACATTCAGTACTTC. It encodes CASSLSRDTKNIQYF.

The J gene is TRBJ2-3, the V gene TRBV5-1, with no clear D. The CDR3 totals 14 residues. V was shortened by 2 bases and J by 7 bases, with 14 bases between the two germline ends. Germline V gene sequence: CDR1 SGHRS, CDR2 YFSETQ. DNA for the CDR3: TGCGCCAGCAGCTTCAGCGACGCGCGTTATACGCAGTATTTT. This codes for CASSFSDARYTQYF.

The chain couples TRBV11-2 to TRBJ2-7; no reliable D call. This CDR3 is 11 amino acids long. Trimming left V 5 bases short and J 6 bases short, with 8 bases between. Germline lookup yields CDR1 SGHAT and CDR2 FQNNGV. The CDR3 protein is CASSHSPEQYF. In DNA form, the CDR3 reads TGTGCCAGCAGCCACTCTCCCGAGCAGTACTTC.

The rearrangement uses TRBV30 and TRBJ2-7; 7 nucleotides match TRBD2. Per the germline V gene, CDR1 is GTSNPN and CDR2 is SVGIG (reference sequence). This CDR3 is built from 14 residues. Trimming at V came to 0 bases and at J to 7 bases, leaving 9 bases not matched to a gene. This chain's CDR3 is CAWSVLGVGGEQYF. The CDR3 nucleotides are TGTGCCTGGAGTGTTCTCGGAGTGGGGGGGGAGCAGTACTTC.

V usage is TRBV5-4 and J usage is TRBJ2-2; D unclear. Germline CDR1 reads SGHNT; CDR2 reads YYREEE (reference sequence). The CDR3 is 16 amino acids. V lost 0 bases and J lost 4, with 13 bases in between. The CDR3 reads CASSLAGRSSTGELFF. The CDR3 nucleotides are TGTGCCAGCAGCTTGGCCGGACGATCGAGCACCGGGGAGCTGTTTTTT. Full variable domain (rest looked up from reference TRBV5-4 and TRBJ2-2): ETGVTQSPTHLIKTRGQQVTLRCSSQSGHNTVSWYQQALGQGPQFIFQYYREEENGRGNFPPRFSGLQFPNYSSELNVNALELDDSALYLCASSLAGRSSTGELFFGEGSRLTVL.

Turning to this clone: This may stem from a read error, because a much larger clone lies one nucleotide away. The CDR3, as DNA: TGTGCCAGTAGTAGGGCAGGGGTTCAGCCCCAGCATTTT. Its protein is CASSRAGVQPQHF. The chain links TRBV19 to TRBJ1-5, with D possibly TRBD1 on 6 matching bases. Germline CDR1 and CDR2: LNHDA and SQIVND (reference sequence). The CDR3 contains 13 residues. With 4 bases removed from V and 6 bases from J, the gap between germline ends came to 10 bases.

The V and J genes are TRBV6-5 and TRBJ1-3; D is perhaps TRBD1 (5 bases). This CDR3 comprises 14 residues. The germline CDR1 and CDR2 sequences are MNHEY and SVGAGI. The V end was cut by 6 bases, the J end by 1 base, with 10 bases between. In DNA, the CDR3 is TGTGCCAGCAGACTACAGGTTTCTGGAAACACCATATATTTT. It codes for CASRLQVSGNTIYF.

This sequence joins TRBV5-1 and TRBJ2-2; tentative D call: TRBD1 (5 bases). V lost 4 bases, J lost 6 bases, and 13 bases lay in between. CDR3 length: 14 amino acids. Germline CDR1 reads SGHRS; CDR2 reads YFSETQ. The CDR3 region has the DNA TGCGCCAGCAGCCAGGGCCCCATTGCCGGGGAGCTGTTTTTT. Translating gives CASSQGPIAGELFF.

The CDR3 reads CASSLGTHNNSPLHF. CDR3 DNA sequence: TGTGCCAGCAGTCTTGGGACCCACAATAATTCACCCCTCCACTTT. This chain uses TRBV27 with TRBJ1-6; D is possibly TRBD1 (5 bases). The CDR3 is made up of 15 amino acids. Germline loops: CDR1 MNHEY, CDR2 SMNVEV (reference sequence). V lost 5 bases and J 5 bases, leaving 13 bases between the germline ends.

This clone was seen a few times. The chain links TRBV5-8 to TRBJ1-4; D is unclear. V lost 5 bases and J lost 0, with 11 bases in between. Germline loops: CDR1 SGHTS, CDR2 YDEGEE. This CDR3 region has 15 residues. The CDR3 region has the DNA TGTGCCAGCAGAAAGGACGGTTCAACTAATGAAAAACTGTTTTTT. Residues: CASRKDGSTNEKLFF. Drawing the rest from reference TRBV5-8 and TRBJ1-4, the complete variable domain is EAGVTQSPTHLIKTRGQQATLRCSPISGHTSVYWYQQALGLGLQFLLWYDEGEERNRGNFPPRFSGRQFPNYSSELNVNALELEDSALYLCASRKDGSTNEKLFFGSGTQLSVL.

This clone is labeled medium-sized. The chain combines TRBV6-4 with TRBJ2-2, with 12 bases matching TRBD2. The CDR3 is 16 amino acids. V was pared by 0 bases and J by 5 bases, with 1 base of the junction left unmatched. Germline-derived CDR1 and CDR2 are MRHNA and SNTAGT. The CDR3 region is CASSDSGTSGTGELFF. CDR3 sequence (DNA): TGTGCCAGCAGTGACTCGGGGACTAGCGGGACCGGGGAGCTGTTTTTT.

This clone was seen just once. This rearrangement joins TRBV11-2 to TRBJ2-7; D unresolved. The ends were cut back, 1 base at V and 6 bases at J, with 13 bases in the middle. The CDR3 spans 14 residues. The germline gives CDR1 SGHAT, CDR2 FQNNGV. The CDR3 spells CASSLVPAGREQYF. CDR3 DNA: TGTGCCAGCAGCTTAGTACCCGCCGGGCGCGAGCAGTACTTC.

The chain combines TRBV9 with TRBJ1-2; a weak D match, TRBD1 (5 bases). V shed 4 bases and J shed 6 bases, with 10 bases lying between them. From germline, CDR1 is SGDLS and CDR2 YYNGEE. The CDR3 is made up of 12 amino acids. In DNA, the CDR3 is TGTGCCAGCAGCTGGGGCGCGAATGGCTACACCTTC. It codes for CASSWGANGYTF. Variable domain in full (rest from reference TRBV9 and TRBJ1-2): DSGVTQTPKHLITATGQRVTLRCSPRSGDLSVYWYQQSLDQGLQFLIQYYNGEERAKGNILERFSAQQFPDLHSELNLSSLELGDSALYFCASSWGANGYTFGSGTRLTVV.

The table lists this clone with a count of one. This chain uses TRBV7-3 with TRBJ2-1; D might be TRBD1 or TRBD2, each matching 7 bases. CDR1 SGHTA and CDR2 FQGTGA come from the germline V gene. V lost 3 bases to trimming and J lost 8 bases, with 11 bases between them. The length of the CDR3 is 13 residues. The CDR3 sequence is CASSLTGRDEQFF. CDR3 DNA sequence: TGTGCCAGCAGCTTGACAGGGAGGGATGAGCAGTTCTTC.

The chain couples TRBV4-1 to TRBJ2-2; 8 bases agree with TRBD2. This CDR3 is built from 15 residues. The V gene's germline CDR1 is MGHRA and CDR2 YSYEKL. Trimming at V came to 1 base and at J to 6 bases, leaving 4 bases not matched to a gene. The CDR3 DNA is TGCGCCAGCAGCCAAGGGCTAGCGGGCCCCGGGGAGCTGTTTTTT. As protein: CASSQGLAGPGELFF.

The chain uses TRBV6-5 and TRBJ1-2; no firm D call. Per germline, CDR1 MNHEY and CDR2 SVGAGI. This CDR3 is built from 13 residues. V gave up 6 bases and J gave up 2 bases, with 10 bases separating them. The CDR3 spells CASRDGRNYGYTF. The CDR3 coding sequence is TGTGCCAGCAGAGATGGGAGGAACTATGGCTACACCTTC.

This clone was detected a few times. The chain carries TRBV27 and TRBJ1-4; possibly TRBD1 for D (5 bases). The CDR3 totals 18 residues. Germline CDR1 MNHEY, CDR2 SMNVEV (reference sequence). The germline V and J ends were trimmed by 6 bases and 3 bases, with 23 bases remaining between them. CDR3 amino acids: CASSRRPNSGMANEKLFF. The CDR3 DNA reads TGTGCCAGCAGCCGCAGACCAAACTCAGGGATGGCTAATGAAAAACTGTTTTTT.

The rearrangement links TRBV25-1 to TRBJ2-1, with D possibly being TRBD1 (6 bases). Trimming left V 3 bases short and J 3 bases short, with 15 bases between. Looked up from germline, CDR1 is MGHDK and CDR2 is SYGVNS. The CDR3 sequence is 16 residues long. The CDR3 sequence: CASSEETGHIYNEQFF. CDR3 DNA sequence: TGTGCCAGCAGTGAGGAAACGGGACACATCTACAATGAGCAGTTCTTC.